These T cell receptor beta chains were read from a single sample in a study of blood T cell repertoires in COVID-19. Clones were sequenced by immunoSEQ multiplex PCR, and TCRdb holds only the in-frame ones, with some missing. The sample consists of fewer than 250,000 clones, 75% to 90% of them appearing once. Sequenced sample: peripheral blood. The receptors come from a woman aged 40 to 55 with acute or convalescent COVID-19. The conserved cysteine and the conserved F or W are not part of the CDR3 here. Each record gives: V gene, CDR3 protein.

V gene: TRBV19; CDR3 protein: ASSSWDRINYGYT
V gene: TRBV9; CDR3 protein: ASSPGQFNEQF
V gene: TRBV5-4; CDR3 protein: ASSLRGNTEAF
V gene: TRBV5-1; CDR3 protein: ASSPGTAYNSPLH
V gene: TRBV7-7; CDR3 protein: ASSSGTSSGNTIY
V gene: TRBV30; CDR3 protein: AWRGRRNEKLF
V gene: TRBV9; CDR3 protein: ASSVGSGGARAEQF
V gene: TRBV18; CDR3 protein: ASSSDRAETQY
V gene: TRBV5-1; CDR3 protein: ASSLAYLNTEAF
V gene: TRBV10-3; CDR3 protein: ASDSGEKLF
V gene: TRBV18; CDR3 protein: ASSPGRTNTEAF
V gene: TRBV9; CDR3 protein: ASSARIGEQF
V gene: TRBV9; CDR3 protein: ASSVPDRGHNQPQH
V gene: TRBV18; CDR3 protein: ASTFSTGEYEKLF
V gene: TRBV18; CDR3 protein: ASSRGQGLTDGYT
V gene: TRBV19; CDR3 protein: ASSLWQGGQPQH
V gene: TRBV28; CDR3 protein: ASRAPEGQANTEAF
V gene: TRBV6-5; CDR3 protein: ASSYGTSFGELF
V gene: TRBV25-1; CDR3 protein: ASSRTGRTYGYT
V gene: TRBV6-5; CDR3 protein: ASSYSWAGTDTQY
V gene: TRBV7-9; CDR3 protein: ASSLESTGGWDTIY
V gene: TRBV6-1; CDR3 protein: ASSESDRGYEGYT
V gene: TRBV5-6; CDR3 protein: ASSRDRGFMSQY
V gene: TRBV24-1; CDR3 protein: ATSDNRVTGELF
V gene: TRBV5-1; CDR3 protein: ASSSLTAQETQY
V gene: TRBV7-3; CDR3 protein: ASSPLGRTDRETQY
V gene: TRBV13; CDR3 protein: ASSSARQGNGDYGYT
V gene: TRBV9; CDR3 protein: ASSATGGAIGELF
V gene: TRBV29-1; CDR3 protein: SVGGQSYTDTQY
V gene: TRBV7-2; CDR3 protein: ASSLLGQEWSYGYNEQF
V gene: TRBV10-2; CDR3 protein: ASSSEVGATEAF
V gene: TRBV7-9; CDR3 protein: ASSPGSSTDTQY
V gene: TRBV5-1; CDR3 protein: ASSLSPGQLNTEAF
V gene: TRBV19; CDR3 protein: ASSMGRQGIYGYT
V gene: TRBV4-1; CDR3 protein: ASSHGPQGAETQY
V gene: TRBV18; CDR3 protein: ASSPARGYEKLF
V gene: TRBV27; CDR3 protein: ASSLWLRALKGNTTEAF
V gene: TRBV11-2; CDR3 protein: ASSSNGGGYT
V gene: TRBV5-1; CDR3 protein: ASSREDGTGELF
V gene: TRBV4-1; CDR3 protein: ASSQTGQLNNQPQH
V gene: TRBV9; CDR3 protein: ASSSLGVTDTQY
V gene: TRBV18; CDR3 protein: ASSLSSPGSYNSPLH
V gene: TRBV29-1; CDR3 protein: SVEGRAGAEAF
V gene: TRBV25-1; CDR3 protein: ASSNSFNEKLF
V gene: TRBV9; CDR3 protein: ASSVVLRTEPNYGYT
V gene: TRBV9; CDR3 protein: ASSALDKPSYNEQF
V gene: TRBV2; CDR3 protein: ASIPGGHGYT
V gene: TRBV9; CDR3 protein: ASSPRQGATGELF
V gene: TRBV7-9; CDR3 protein: ASSFLRGDWTTEAF
V gene: TRBV19; CDR3 protein: ASSTLPYGYT
V gene: TRBV5-1; CDR3 protein: ASSWGQNTEAF
V gene: TRBV5-6; CDR3 protein: ASSLVDSFSYGYT
V gene: TRBV7-2; CDR3 protein: ASSFQGGSGNTIY
V gene: TRBV5-6; CDR3 protein: ASSRQSSWNIQY
V gene: TRBV6-5; CDR3 protein: ATKRQAVPYNEQF
V gene: TRBV6-5; CDR3 protein: ASSYSGQITDTQY
V gene: TRBV3-1/TRBV3-2; CDR3 protein: ASSQGWENYGYT
V gene: TRBV3-1/TRBV3-2; CDR3 protein: ASSQLQGNQPQH
V gene: TRBV5-4; CDR3 protein: ASSLVGVSYNEQF